This T cell receptor (beta chain) derives from a study of blood T cell repertoires in COVID-19. About the study: Acute and convalescent COVID-19 specimens originated in the United States, Italy and Spain. PBMCs, B-cell-depleted T cells, or T cells were the source of the cDNA or gDNA that made up the material.

Here immunoSEQ multiplex PCR was the method, and the copy in TCRdb shows in-frame clones only, minus some. The data contain under 80,000 clones, about 90% of them singletons. Germline CDR1 MDHEN, CDR2 SYDVKM. V lost 4 bases to trimming and J lost 1 base; unmatched junction nucleotides: 13. The CDR3 runs to 18 residues. The sequence came from a human donor in a cohort sampled during active COVID-19. Source material: peripheral blood. The chain combines TRBV28 with TRBJ1-5, with 7 bases lining up with TRBD1. CDR3 residues: CASSSSTGWKASNQPQHF. As DNA, the CDR3 is TGTGCCAGCAGTTCCTCGACAGGGTGGAAGGCGAGCAATCAGCCCCAGCATTTT.